One sample yielded the 10 T cell receptor beta chains listed below, sequenced in a study of blood T cell repertoires in COVID-19. Libraries were prepared by immunoSEQ multiplex PCR; TCRdb keeps only in-frame clonotypes and omits some of them. The data show 200,000 or so clones, roughly 80% seen once. What was sequenced was peripheral blood. These receptors all stem from a woman in her twenties or thirties with acute or convalescent COVID-19.

This clone was detected a few times. This chain links TRBV30 with TRBJ2-5, with 10 bases aligning to TRBD2. V was clipped by 8 bases and J by 7 bases; unmatched bases: 22. This CDR3 has 17 residues. The germline V gene encodes CDR1 GTSNPN and CDR2 SVGIG (reference sequence). The DNA for the CDR3 is TGTGCCCAGACCTTGGCTAGCGGGGGAGCCGATCCCACGACCCAGTACTTC. It encodes CAQTLASGGADPTTQYF.

The chain has TRBV11-2 and TRBJ2-7; no clear D. Germline V gene lookup returns CDR1 SGHAT and CDR2 FQNNGV. Trimming left V 6 bases short and J 3 bases short, with 12 bases between. This CDR3 has 13 amino acids. CDR3 protein: CASRSNNFYEQYF. The CDR3 DNA reads TGTGCCAGCAGATCGAACAATTTCTACGAGCAGTACTTC.

This chain joins TRBV9 and TRBJ2-1; D unresolved. Germline V CDR1 and CDR2: SGDLS, YYNGEE. V lost 5 bases and J 1 base, leaving 10 bases between the germline ends. This CDR3 is 14 amino acids long. CDR3 in amino acids: CASSSLGSYNEQFF. The CDR3 DNA sequence: TGTGCCAGCAGTTCCCTAGGTTCCTACAATGAGCAGTTCTTC.

This chain links TRBV5-8 with TRBJ1-5; D not certain. The CDR3 is 14 amino acids. Trimming took 0 bases from V and 6 from J, leaving 10 bases between them. In germline, CDR1 is SGHTS, CDR2 YDEGEE. The CDR3 sequence is CASSLVRLRQPQHF. The CDR3 bases are TGTGCCAGCAGCTTGGTTAGACTGCGTCAGCCCCAGCATTTT.

The rearrangement uses TRBV27 and TRBJ2-7; D possibly corresponds to TRBD1 (7 bases). The V end lost 0 bases, the J end lost 6 bases, and 15 bases lay between the germline ends. CDR3 size: 15 residues. CDR1 and CDR2 (germline): MNHEY, SMNVEV (reference sequence). CDR3 sequence: CASSLSPGGWSEQYF. The DNA for the CDR3 is TGTGCCAGCAGTTTATCCCCAGGGGGGTGGTCCGAGCAGTACTTC.

The chain uses TRBV20-1 and TRBJ1-5, with D tentatively TRBD1 (6 bases). This CDR3 comprises 11 residues. V was clipped by 3 bases and J by 6 bases, with 6 bases between them. From germline, CDR1 is DFQATT and CDR2 SNEGSKA (reference sequence). CDR3 protein: CSARGAQPQHF. The CDR3 DNA reads TGCAGTGCTAGGGGGGCTCAGCCCCAGCATTTT.

This chain joins TRBV13 and TRBJ1-4; possibly TRBD1 for D (5 bases). From germline, CDR1 is PRHDT and CDR2 FYEKMQ (reference sequence). The CDR3 covers 16 residues. Trimming pared 0 bases from V and 8 bases from J, leaving 16 bases between. For the CDR3, the DNA is TGTGCCAGCAGCTTAGGAGGAAGGGGCCTCGGGGAAAAACTGTTTTTT. This codes for CASSLGGRGLGEKLFF.

The CDR3 region is CASSQSSNSPLHF. The CDR3 DNA is TGTGCCAGCAGCCAGTCCAGTAATTCACCCCTCCACTTT. V and J are TRBV7-9 and TRBJ1-6; D unresolved. The CDR3 runs to 13 residues. Germline V gene lookup returns CDR1 SEHNR and CDR2 FQNEAQ (reference sequence). V shed 5 bases and J shed 6 bases, with 8 bases lying between them. Full variable domain (remainder filled in from reference TRBV7-9 and TRBJ1-6): DTGVSQNPRHKITKRGQNVTFRCDPISEHNRLYWYRQTLGQGPEFLTYFQNEAQLEKSRLLSDRFSAERPKGSFSTLEIQRTEQGDSAMYLCASSQSSNSPLHFGNGTRLTVT.

The chain combines TRBV11-2 with TRBJ1-3; D is unresolved. Trimming removed 5 bases at V and 0 bases at J, with 11 bases between. CDR3 length: 15 residues. CDR1 SGHAT and CDR2 FQNNGV come from the germline V gene. The CDR3 DNA reads as TGTGCCAGCAGCCCCGCAGGATTCTCTGGAAACACCATATATTTT. It yields the protein CASSPAGFSGNTIYF.

The CDR3 loop reads CASSPNGQGGNYGYTF. The CDR3, as DNA: TGTGCCAGTAGTCCGAACGGACAGGGTGGAAACTATGGCTACACCTTC. The chain links TRBV19 to TRBJ1-2, with TRBD1 identical over 8 bases. CDR1 and CDR2 (germline): LNHDA, SQIVND (reference sequence). V was clipped by 5 bases and J by 2 bases; unmatched bases: 10. The CDR3 sequence is 16 residues long.